This T cell receptor beta chain was observed in a study of T cell changes during pregnancy in multiple sclerosis. Sequencing was performed with immunoSEQ multiplex PCR; in TCRdb, only in-frame clones are kept and a portion is missing. The sample consists of 35,000 to 50,000 clones, more than 90% of them appearing once. This CDR3 has 12 amino acids. Trimming removed 3 bases from V and 8 bases from J, with 13 bases in between. CDR1 and CDR2 (germline): GTSNPN, SVGIG (reference sequence). The specimen was CD4+ T cells from peripheral blood mononuclear cells, collected in the first trimester of pregnancy. The V and J genes are TRBV30 and TRBJ1-2; possible D gene TRBD1, 6 bases. The receptor was derived from a female donor with multiple sclerosis, enrolled in a pregnancy study. The CDR3 spells CAWSPGGAGYTF. DNA of the CDR3: TGTGCCTGGAGCCCTGGGGGGGCGGGCTACACCTTC.